The 12 T cell receptor beta chains in this list originate from one sample, sequenced in a study of radiotherapy plus CTLA-4 blockade in lung cancer. Method: immunoSEQ multiplex PCR; TCRdb's copy keeps in-frame clones and lacks some. The repertoire has about 120,000 clones, approximately 90% of them found once; the top ten carry approximately 6.6%. The sample was peripheral blood, taken from a patient treated with radiotherapy plus ipilimumab. The source is a human donor with non-small cell lung cancer that progressed on radiotherapy plus ipilimumab.

The CDR3 DNA follows: TGTGCCAGCAGCCAGGGGATGAACACTGAAGCTTTCTTT. Translating gives CASSQGMNTEAFF. The V and J genes are TRBV14 and TRBJ1-1; D gene ambiguous. The CDR3 length is 13 residues. Germline V CDR1 and CDR2: SGHDN, FVKESK. V lost 3 bases to trimming and J lost 0 bases, with 5 bases between them.

V is TRBV27 and J is TRBJ2-7; either TRBD1 or TRBD2 may supply D (5 bases each). Trimming removed 4 bases from V and 2 bases from J, with 21 bases in between. CDR1 is MNHEY, CDR2 SMNVEV, per germline (reference sequence). This CDR3 contains 17 residues. This chain's CDR3 is CASSSRTGTQTTYEQYF. Here the CDR3 DNA reads TGTGCCAGCAGTTCACGAACCGGGACCCAAACGACCTACGAGCAGTACTTC.

The rearrangement uses TRBV27 and TRBJ1-3; D possibly corresponds to TRBD1 (6 bases). This CDR3 region has 15 residues. The ends were cut back, 5 bases at V and 2 bases at J, with 13 bases in the middle. Germline V gene sequence: CDR1 MNHEY, CDR2 SMNVEV (reference sequence). The DNA for the CDR3 is TGTGCCAGCAGTGTCCTTGGGGGGCCTGGAAACACCATATATTTT. This codes for CASSVLGGPGNTIYF.

This sequence joins TRBV12-5 and TRBJ2-7, with D possibly matching TRBD1 (6 bases). V lost 6 bases and J 6 bases, leaving 18 bases between the germline ends. The length of the CDR3 is 14 residues. Germline-derived CDR1 and CDR2 are LGHNT and FRNRAP. CDR3 sequence reads: CASGPGAEVIEQYF. As DNA, the CDR3 is TGTGCTAGTGGCCCAGGGGCAGAGGTAATCGAGCAGTACTTC.

The chain joins TRBV5-1 to TRBJ2-5, with TRBD2 matching over 7 bases. The CDR3 runs 14 residues. Unmatched junction bases numbered 10, after V lost 7 bases and J lost 4 bases. CDR1 SGHRS and CDR2 YFSETQ come from the germline V gene. The CDR3 sequence is CASAGGRELETQYF. CDR3 nucleotide sequence: TGCGCCAGCGCGGGTGGGCGGGAGTTAGAGACCCAGTACTTC.

The V and J genes are TRBV6-1 and TRBJ1-2; the D is unclear. The germline V gene encodes CDR1 MNHNS and CDR2 SASEGT. The CDR3 runs 12 residues. V gave up 2 bases and J gave up 10 bases, with 11 bases separating them. The CDR3, as DNA: TGTGCCAGCAGTGAAAACAGCATCATCTACACCTTC. The encoded protein is CASSENSIIYTF.

The chain employs TRBV27 and TRBJ1-2, with 7 nucleotides matching TRBD1. The germline gives CDR1 MNHEY, CDR2 SMNVEV (reference sequence). V shed 2 bases and J 0 bases; nucleotides not matched to a gene: 12. CDR3 size: 18 residues. In DNA form, the CDR3 reads TGTGCCAGCAGTTTACCGAGACAGGGCCCTTTAGCTAACTATGGCTACACCTTC. Encoded protein: CASSLPRQGPLANYGYTF.

The sample holds one count of this clone. V gene TRBV27 combines with J gene TRBJ2-3; TRBD2 is a possible D gene (5 bases). This CDR3 is 12 amino acids long. Trimming left V 8 bases short and J 3 bases short, with 9 bases between. Germline V gene sequence: CDR1 MNHEY, CDR2 SMNVEV (reference sequence). DNA of the CDR3: TGTGCCAGCGCTAGCACAACAGATACGCAGTATTTT. This codes for CASASTTDTQYF.

The rearrangement links TRBV15 to TRBJ1-1, with D uncertain. With 0 bases removed from V and 8 bases from J, the gap between germline ends came to 10 bases. The CDR3 runs 13 residues. Germline assignment: CDR1 LNHNV and CDR2 YYDKDF (reference sequence). CDR3 DNA sequence: TGTGCCACCAGCAGAGATATGTTGGGCGAAGCTTTCTTT. Residues: CATSRDMLGEAFF.

This clone was counted a single time. The chain combines TRBV6-5 with TRBJ2-7; D might be TRBD1 (6 bases). CDR3 length: 15 residues. Germline-derived CDR1 and CDR2 are MNHEY and SVGAGI. With 5 bases removed from V and 4 bases from J, the gap between germline ends came to 18 bases. DNA for the CDR3: TGTGCCAGCAGTCGGCACAGGGCTAATGGATACGAGCAGTACTTC. Translated, it gives CASSRHRANGYEQYF.

The J gene is TRBJ2-1, the V gene TRBV9; TRBD2 matches 15 bases. The CDR3 length is 18 residues. Trimming took 4 bases from V and 8 from J; bases not matched to a gene: 13. Germline CDR1 is SGDLS and CDR2 is YYNGEE. The CDR3 spells CASSLGTSGRTTDYEQFF. DNA of the CDR3: TGTGCCAGCAGCTTAGGGACTAGCGGGAGGACCACGGATTATGAGCAGTTCTTC.

This sequence joins TRBV4-2 and TRBJ2-1; 7 bases agree with TRBD2. The CDR3 is 16 amino acids. The J segment lost 4 bases and the V segment lost 0 bases, leaving 6 bases of the junction unmatched. Germline CDR1 LGHNA, CDR2 YNFKEQ. CDR3 region: CASSQEREAGYNEQFF. For the CDR3, the DNA is TGTGCCAGCAGCCAAGAACGGGAGGCGGGGTACAATGAGCAGTTCTTC.